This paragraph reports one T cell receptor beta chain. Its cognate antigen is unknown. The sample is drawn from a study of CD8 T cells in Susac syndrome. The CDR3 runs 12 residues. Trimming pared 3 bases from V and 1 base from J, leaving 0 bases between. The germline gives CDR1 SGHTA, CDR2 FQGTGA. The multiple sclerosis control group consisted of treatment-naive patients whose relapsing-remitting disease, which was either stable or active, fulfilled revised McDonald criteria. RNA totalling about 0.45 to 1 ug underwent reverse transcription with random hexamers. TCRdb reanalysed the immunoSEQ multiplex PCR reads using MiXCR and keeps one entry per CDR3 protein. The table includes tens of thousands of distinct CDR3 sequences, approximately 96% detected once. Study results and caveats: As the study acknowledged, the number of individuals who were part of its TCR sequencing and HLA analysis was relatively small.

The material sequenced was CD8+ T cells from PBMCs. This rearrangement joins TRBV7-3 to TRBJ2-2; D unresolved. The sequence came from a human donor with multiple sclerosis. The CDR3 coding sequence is TGTGCCAGCAGCTTGAACACCGGGGAGCTGTTTTTT. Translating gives CASSLNTGELFF.